A single sample is the source of the 31 T cell receptor beta chains below, sequenced in a study of blood T cell repertoires in COVID-19. Here immunoSEQ multiplex PCR was the method, and the copy in TCRdb shows in-frame clones only, minus some. Of about 240,000 clones in the sample, 75% to 90% were seen once. Sequencing was performed on peripheral blood. All receptors come from a woman aged 55-69 years with active or convalescent COVID-19.

The chain recombines TRBV10-3 with TRBJ2-7, with 11 bases lining up with TRBD1. The CDR3 spans 14 residues. The V gene end was trimmed by 10 bases and the J gene end by 4 bases; junction bases not matched to a gene: 9. Germline V gene sequence: CDR1 ENHRY, CDR2 SYGVKD. CDR3 loop: CATTSGTGGYEQYF. For the CDR3, the DNA is TGTGCCACCACTTCCGGGACAGGGGGGTACGAGCAGTACTTC.

The V gene is TRBV10-3, the J gene TRBJ1-1; 10 nucleotides agree with TRBD1. Trimming at V came to 10 bases and at J to 5 bases, leaving 7 bases not matched to a gene. Per the germline V gene, CDR1 is ENHRY and CDR2 is SYGVKD. This CDR3 is built from 13 residues. CDR3 sequence reads: CATRQGAGTEAFF. CDR3 DNA sequence: TGTGCCACCCGACAGGGGGCAGGGACTGAAGCTTTCTTT.

The chain carries TRBV7-8 and TRBJ2-5; perhaps TRBD1 as D (5 bases). This CDR3 contains 15 residues. The germline V gene has CDR1 SGHVS and CDR2 FQNEAQ. V was pared by 4 bases and J by 0 bases, with 12 bases between. The CDR3 reads CASSSWQGNQETQYF. The CDR3 nucleotides are TGTGCCAGCAGCTCCTGGCAGGGTAACCAAGAGACCCAGTACTTC.

The chain employs TRBV7-9 and TRBJ1-5; possibly TRBD1 for D (6 bases). Germline CDR1 and CDR2: SEHNR and FQNEAQ (reference sequence). CDR3 length: 14 residues. V was cut by 1 base and J by 7 bases, with 11 bases left in between. In DNA form, the CDR3 reads TGTGCCAGCAGCTTAGGTACAGGGATACAGCCCCAGCATTTT. Translation: CASSLGTGIQPQHF.

The chain couples TRBV2 to TRBJ1-5; tentatively, D is TRBD1 (5 bases). In germline, CDR1 is SNHLY, CDR2 FYNNEI. Between the trimmed V and J ends, which lost 7 bases and 5 bases, there was a span of 15 bases. The CDR3 has 14 residues. Here the CDR3 reads CASKGLLGHQPQHF. The CDR3 bases are TGTGCCAGCAAGGGACTCCTAGGACATCAGCCCCAGCATTTT.

The chain carries TRBV3-1 (or the pseudogene TRBV3-2) and TRBJ1-2; tentative D call: TRBD1 (5 bases). This CDR3 contains 14 residues. From germline, CDR1 is LGHDT and CDR2 YNNKEL (reference sequence). V lost 1 base, J lost 5 bases, and 11 bases lay in between. The CDR3 DNA sequence: TGTGCCAGCAGCCAAGTTGCAGGGCGGTATGGCTACACCTTC. This gives the protein CASSQVAGRYGYTF.

This clone was observed a single time. The V and J genes are TRBV13 and TRBJ2-7, with 11 bases aligning to TRBD2. The CDR3 totals 19 residues. Germline trimming cut 4 bases from V and 0 bases from J; bases unmatched to any gene: 14. The germline CDR1 and CDR2 sequences are PRHDT and FYEKMQ (reference sequence). The CDR3 DNA reads TGTGCCAGCAGCTCCCAACTAGCGGGGGCCACTTCTAGCTCCTACGAGCAGTACTTC. Encoded protein: CASSSQLAGATSSSYEQYF. The full variable domain, rest sourced from reference TRBV13 and TRBJ2-7, is AAGVIQSPRHLIKEKRETATLKCYPIPRHDTVYWYQQGPGQDPQFLISFYEKMQSDKGSIPDRFSAQQFSDYHSELNMSSLELGDSALYFCASSSQLAGATSSSYEQYFGPGTRLTVT.

The J gene is TRBJ1-1, the V gene TRBV7-8; D remains unclear. Germline CDR1 reads SGHVS; CDR2 reads FQNEAQ. CDR3 size: 15 residues. V was clipped by 5 bases and J by 1 base, with 14 bases between them. The CDR3 bases are TGTGCCAGCAGCAGCACGTGGCGACAGAACACTGAAGCTTTCTTT. Amino acids: CASSSTWRQNTEAFF.

V gene TRBV19 combines with J gene TRBJ2-7; 10 bases are a match to TRBD1. The germline gives CDR1 LNHDA, CDR2 SQIVND (reference sequence). This CDR3 is built from 14 residues. J gave up 4 bases and V 4 bases, and 4 bases lay outside the gene matches. CDR3 in DNA: TGTGCCAGTAGTACCGGGACAGGGGCGTACGAGCAGTACTTC. Translation gives CASSTGTGAYEQYF. Complete variable domain (other parts from reference TRBV19 and TRBJ2-7): DGGITQSPKYLFRKEGQNVTLSCEQNLNHDAMYWYRQDPGQGLRLIYYSQIVNDFQKGDIAEGYSVSREKKESFPLTVTSAQKNPTAFYLCASSTGTGAYEQYFGPGTRLTVT.

The genes are TRBV2 and TRBJ2-7; 8 bases map to TRBD2. The CDR3 runs 14 residues. J lost 3 bases, V lost 10 bases, and 11 bases had no gene match. Germline-derived CDR1 and CDR2 are SNHLY and FYNNEI. In nucleotides, the CDR3 is TGTGCCACCCAGCCTGAGCGGGAGAGCTACGAGCAGTACTTC. Its translation: CATQPERESYEQYF.

V usage is TRBV10-3 and J usage is TRBJ1-1, with 9 nucleotides matching TRBD1. V shed 3 bases and J 5 bases; nucleotides not matched to a gene: 7. Germline lookup yields CDR1 ENHRY and CDR2 SYGVKD. CDR3 length: 15 amino acids. The CDR3 loop is CAISDTGTGTTEAFF. DNA of the CDR3: TGTGCCATCAGTGACACCGGGACAGGGACGACTGAAGCTTTCTTT.

The genes are TRBV19 and TRBJ2-1; D possibly corresponds to TRBD2 (6 bases). V lost 7 bases to trimming and J lost 3 bases, with 10 bases between them. The CDR3 spans 13 residues. The germline gives CDR1 LNHDA, CDR2 SQIVND (reference sequence). CDR3 sequence: CASNNGGYNEQFF. The CDR3 DNA reads as TGTGCCAGTAACAACGGGGGCTACAATGAGCAGTTCTTC.

The gene calls are TRBV19 and TRBJ1-5, with D maybe TRBD1 (6 bases). CDR3 length equals 16 residues. Germline CDR1 LNHDA, CDR2 SQIVND (reference sequence). The V end lost 4 bases, the J end lost 2 bases, and 15 bases lay between the germline ends. CDR3 residues: CASSTAGAWGNQPQHF. In DNA form, the CDR3 reads TGTGCCAGTAGTACAGCGGGGGCTTGGGGCAATCAGCCCCAGCATTTT.

This chain uses TRBV5-1 with TRBJ2-1; 8 nucleotides line up with TRBD1. The germline CDR1 and CDR2 sequences are SGHRS and YFSETQ. J lost 3 bases, V lost 7 bases, and 9 bases had no gene match. The CDR3 spans 15 residues. In nucleotides, the CDR3 is TGCGCCAGCTCAGCGAGGACAGGGTTCTACAATGAGCAGTTCTTC. Translation gives CASSARTGFYNEQFF. Full variable domain (remainder filled in from reference TRBV5-1 and TRBJ2-1): KAGVTQTPRYLIKTRGQQVTLSCSPISGHRSVSWYQQTPGQGLQFLFEYFSETQRNKGNFPGRFSGRQFSNSRSEMNVSTLELGDSALYLCASSARTGFYNEQFFGPGTRLTVL.

In DNA form, the CDR3 reads TGTGCCAGCAGTAAGGCAGGGCGCTCACATGGCTACACCTTC. As protein: CASSKAGRSHGYTF. V gene TRBV6-5 combines with J gene TRBJ1-2, with D possibly matching TRBD1 (5 bases). Trimming took 5 bases from V and 6 from J, leaving 16 bases between them. This CDR3 spans 14 amino acids. CDR1 is MNHEY, CDR2 SVGAGI, per germline.

The chain links TRBV5-5 to TRBJ2-7; the match to TRBD1 covers 8 bases. Germline V gene sequence: CDR1 SGHKS, CDR2 YYEKEE (reference sequence). Trimming removed 0 bases from V and 3 bases from J; junction bases left unmatched: 8. The CDR3 is made up of 16 amino acids. For the CDR3, the DNA is TGTGCCAGCAGCTTGGGCCGAGGAACAGGGGGCTACGAGCAGTACTTC. Amino acid sequence: CASSLGRGTGGYEQYF.

The chain employs TRBV7-9 and TRBJ1-2, with a possible D match to TRBD1 (6 bases). The CDR3 spans 13 residues. Trimming removed 5 bases from V and 5 bases from J, with 12 bases in between. CDR1 SEHNR and CDR2 FQNEAQ come from the germline V gene (reference sequence). The CDR3 spells CASSPGQLYGYTF. In DNA, the CDR3 is TGTGCCAGCAGCCCGGGACAACTGTATGGCTACACCTTC. The full variable domain, rest sourced from reference TRBV7-9 and TRBJ1-2, is DTGVSQNPRHKITKRGQNVTFRCDPISEHNRLYWYRQTLGQGPEFLTYFQNEAQLEKSRLLSDRFSAERPKGSFSTLEIQRTEQGDSAMYLCASSPGQLYGYTFGSGTRLTVV.

A single count supports this clone. The V and J genes are TRBV7-9 and TRBJ2-1, with D tentatively TRBD1 (5 bases). This CDR3 region has 14 residues. Trimming stripped 5 bases from V and 5 bases from J, with 13 bases between. Germline CDR1 SEHNR, CDR2 FQNEAQ (reference sequence). CDR3 sequence (DNA): TGTGCCAGCAGCACCTACAGGTTAAACAATGAGCAGTTCTTC. Its protein is CASSTYRLNNEQFF.

The V call is TRBV15, the J call TRBJ1-2; 8 positions match TRBD1. The CDR3 covers 15 residues. The V gene end was trimmed by 0 bases and the J gene end by 4 bases; junction bases not matched to a gene: 4. Looked up from germline, CDR1 is LNHNV and CDR2 is YYDKDF (reference sequence). CDR3 DNA sequence: TGTGCCACCAGCAGAGATCCCACAGGGGGCTATGGCTACACCTTC. As protein: CATSRDPTGGYGYTF.

V and J are TRBV6-5 and TRBJ2-7; 8 bases are a match to TRBD1. V lost 4 bases to trimming and J lost 2 bases; unmatched junction nucleotides: 4. CDR3 length equals 14 residues. CDR1 is MNHEY, CDR2 SVGAGI, per germline. The CDR3 protein is CASSFGQGTYEQYF. The CDR3 DNA is TGTGCCAGCAGTTTCGGACAGGGCACCTACGAGCAGTACTTC.

This sequence joins TRBV5-1 and TRBJ2-3; no reliable D call. CDR1 is SGHRS and CDR2 is YFSETQ in the germline V gene. The CDR3 is made up of 16 amino acids. V lost 0 bases to trimming and J lost 4 bases, with 15 bases between them. CDR3 sequence: CASSLGQNGRADTQYF. CDR3 DNA sequence: TGCGCCAGCAGCTTGGGGCAGAATGGTCGTGCAGATACGCAGTATTTT.

The chain carries TRBV3-1 (or the pseudogene TRBV3-2) and TRBJ1-4; 7 bases line up with TRBD1. V shed 3 bases, J shed 4 bases, and the junction held 5 bases outside the gene matches. Germline V gene lookup returns CDR1 LGHDT and CDR2 YNNKEL (reference sequence). This CDR3 region has 15 residues. CDR3 region: CASSHKGQYNEKLFF. The CDR3 DNA is TGTGCCAGCAGCCATAAGGGACAGTATAATGAAAAACTGTTTTTT.

The rearrangement joins TRBV5-1 to TRBJ2-1; no definite D call. Germline CDR1 is SGHRS and CDR2 is YFSETQ. The CDR3 is 16 residues long. Trimming cost V 4 bases and J 0 bases, with 14 bases left between them. The DNA for the CDR3 is TGCGCCAGCAGCCCCCCCGGTGCAAACTCCTACAATGAGCAGTTCTTC. Amino acid sequence: CASSPPGANSYNEQFF.

This clone was seen more than once but under ten times. The chain has TRBV6-6 and TRBJ1-1, with 9 positions matching TRBD1. CDR1 and CDR2 from the germline V gene are MNHNY and SVGAGI (reference sequence). The CDR3 has 15 residues. V shed 5 bases and J 1 base; nucleotides not matched to a gene: 5. The CDR3 DNA follows: TGTGCCAGCAGTCGCCGACAGGGGGAGAACACTGAAGCTTTCTTT. It encodes CASSRRQGENTEAFF.

The rearrangement uses TRBV3-1 (or the pseudogene TRBV3-2) and TRBJ2-1; D is perhaps TRBD2 (5 bases). The CDR3 contains 16 residues. Germline CDR1 reads LGHDT; CDR2 reads YNNKEL (reference sequence). Trimming took 1 base from V and 1 from J, leaving 11 bases between them. The CDR3 reads CASSQATRVSYNEQFF. CDR3 coding DNA: TGTGCCAGCAGCCAAGCCACTAGGGTGTCCTACAATGAGCAGTTCTTC.

The chain combines TRBV9 with TRBJ2-1, with D maybe TRBD2 (7 bases). Per germline, CDR1 SGDLS and CDR2 YYNGEE. Between the trimmed V and J ends, which lost 1 base and 4 bases, there was a span of 15 bases. CDR3 length: 16 amino acids. The CDR3: CASSVRRGGWYNEQFF. CDR3 DNA: TGTGCCAGCAGCGTACGGAGGGGGGGCTGGTACAATGAGCAGTTCTTC. The entire variable domain, with the rest obtained from reference TRBV9 and TRBJ2-1, is as follows: DSGVTQTPKHLITATGQRVTLRCSPRSGDLSVYWYQQSLDQGLQFLIQYYNGEERAKGNILERFSAQQFPDLHSELNLSSLELGDSALYFCASSVRRGGWYNEQFFGPGTRLTVL.

V gene TRBV19 combines with J gene TRBJ1-6; tentative D call: TRBD1 (6 bases). Trimming removed 6 bases at V and 7 bases at J, with 16 bases between. The CDR3 length is 15 residues. Germline-derived CDR1 and CDR2 are LNHDA and SQIVND (reference sequence). Written as DNA, the CDR3 is TGTGCCAGTAGCCGCCAACCGGGACAAAATTCACCCCTCCACTTT. This gives the protein CASSRQPGQNSPLHF.

The chain couples TRBV27 to TRBJ2-1; 10 nucleotides agree with TRBD2. The V gene's germline CDR1 is MNHEY and CDR2 SMNVEV (reference sequence). The CDR3 runs 15 residues. V was clipped by 7 bases and J by 1 base; unmatched bases: 4. CDR3 in amino acids: CASIRLAGSYNEQFF. As DNA, the CDR3 is TGTGCCAGCATCAGACTAGCGGGTTCCTACAATGAGCAGTTCTTC.

V gene TRBV19 combines with J gene TRBJ1-2, with 8 bases that match TRBD1. Germline assignment: CDR1 LNHDA and CDR2 SQIVND (reference sequence). Trimming cost V 3 bases and J 4 bases; bases outside gene matches: 7. The CDR3 spans 15 residues. CDR3 DNA: TGTGCCAGTAGTATTGGGCAGGGGGCCACCTATGGCTACACCTTC. Translating gives CASSIGQGATYGYTF.

The V call is TRBV3-1 (or the pseudogene TRBV3-2), the J call TRBJ1-5, with unresolved D. The V end lost 3 bases, the J end lost 3 bases, and 3 bases lay between the germline ends. Germline CDR1 LGHDT, CDR2 YNNKEL (reference sequence). CDR3 length equals 12 residues. The CDR3, as DNA: TGTGCCAGCAGCCACATCAATCAGCCCCAGCATTTT. This sequence encodes CASSHINQPQHF.

The chain is built from TRBV9 and TRBJ2-3; 12 bases are shared with TRBD2. Germline CDR1 is SGDLS and CDR2 is YYNGEE. V shed 4 bases and J 0 bases; nucleotides not matched to a gene: 6. The CDR3 runs 17 residues. The CDR3 DNA reads as TGTGCCAGCAGCCCGACTAGCGGGGGACTTAGCACAGATACGCAGTATTTT. It codes for CASSPTSGGLSTDTQYF.